This T cell receptor (beta chain) was found in a study of blood T cells in healthy people across ages. Study-level points and caveats: It was held that the diversity estimates obtained from one million T cells were underestimates. Diversity of TCR beta correlated strongly with naive T cell percentage.

As concerns this clonotype: Antigen: not known.

The CDR3 length is 15 residues. The germline CDR1 and CDR2 sequences are SGDLS and YYNGEE. Trimming took 0 bases from V and 4 from J; bases not matched to a gene: 6. Next came a second PCR, run for about 6 to 12 cycles, which used a sample-barcoded 5' primer along with a J-beta primer mix. The study obtained at least 3 million CDR3-containing paired-end reads from every sample. MiXCR, applied by TCRdb to the 5' RACE reads, yields one record per CDR3 protein. Seen here are 700,000 to 1,000,000 distinct CDR3 sequences, approximately 44% observed once, and the top ten hold about a fifth. Ranging in age from about 6 to 90, the donors were healthy Caucasian individuals from Russia.

Specimen: blood. This sequence was found in a man aged 55 to 70 in good health. The V and J genes are TRBV9 and TRBJ1-2, with 7 bases matching TRBD1. DNA of the CDR3: TGTGCCAGCAGCGTAGAAACGGGACAGACCTATGGCTACACCTTC. It encodes CASSVETGQTYGYTF.